These T cell receptor beta chains were read from a single sample in a study of blood T cell repertoires in COVID-19. Some clones are missing from TCRdb's copy, which holds only in-frame ones; the method was immunoSEQ multiplex PCR. The sample consists of about 150,000 clones, about 89% of them appearing once. Sequenced input: peripheral blood. The receptors derive from a man aged 50-59 years with acute or convalescent COVID-19. Both conserved end residues are part of each CDR3. A D gene is named only where the DNA matches it firmly. Clone size is shown for a subset of rows, as once, few, many or a class of expanded clone.

V gene	D gene	J gene	clone size	CDR3 protein	CDR3 DNA
TRBV28	NA	TRBJ1-6	NA	CASSLGGGAPLHF	TGTGCCAGCAGTTTAGGTGGAGGCGCACCCCTCCACTTT
TRBV27	TRBD1	TRBJ1-2	NA	CASRGTVYGYTF	TGTGCCAGCAGAGGGACAGTATATGGCTACACCTTC
TRBV27	TRBD1	TRBJ2-7	NA	CASSPGTGRSSYEQYF	TGTGCCAGCAGTCCGGGGACAGGGAGGAGCTCCTACGAGCAGTACTTC
TRBV7-8	TRBD2	TRBJ2-7	NA	CASSPFILAVVSYEQYF	TGTGCCAGCAGCCCTTTTATTCTAGCGGTCGTCTCCTACGAGCAGTACTTC
TRBV6-5	TRBD1	TRBJ1-5	NA	CASKAGGLNQPQHF	TGTGCCAGCAAGGCAGGGGGACTCAATCAGCCCCAGCATTTT
TRBV3-1/TRBV3-2	NA	TRBJ2-2	NA	CASSQDVQGTGELFF	TGTGCCAGCAGCCAAGACGTCCAGGGCACCGGGGAGCTGTTTTTT
TRBV4-1	TRBD2	TRBJ2-5	NA	CASSSSTSGYQETQYF	TGCGCCAGCAGCTCCTCCACTAGCGGGTACCAAGAGACCCAGTACTTC
TRBV7-9	NA	TRBJ1-6	NA	CASSDLGASSYNSPLHF	TGTGCCAGCAGCGACCTAGGAGCGAGCTCCTATAATTCACCCCTCCACTTT
TRBV10-3	NA	TRBJ1-5	NA	CAISEQGADQPQHF	TGTGCCATCAGTGAACAGGGAGCGGATCAGCCCCAGCATTTT
TRBV29-1	NA	TRBJ2-1	NA	CSASQGFVNEQFF	TGCAGCGCCTCCCAGGGGTTCGTTAATGAGCAGTTCTTC
TRBV7-9	TRBD1	TRBJ2-2	NA	CASSHSDRVAGELFF	TGTGCCAGCAGCCACAGCGACAGGGTCGCCGGGGAGCTGTTTTTT
TRBV15	NA	TRBJ2-2	NA	CATSREQRGAGELFF	TGTGCCACCAGCAGAGAGCAGAGAGGCGCCGGGGAGCTGTTTTTT
TRBV6-4	TRBD1	TRBJ2-3	NA	CASSRQGMDTQYF	TGTGCCAGCAGTCGACAGGGGATGGATACGCAGTATTTT
TRBV28	NA	TRBJ1-5	NA	CAIRPGGYSNQPQHF	TGTGCCATTCGGCCCGGGGGATATAGCAATCAGCCCCAGCATTTT
TRBV5-6	TRBD1	TRBJ1-6	NA	CASSPWTGKDSYNSPLHF	TGTGCCAGCAGCCCATGGACAGGCAAAGACTCCTATAATTCACCCCTCCACTTT
TRBV5-4	NA	TRBJ2-3	NA	CASSNRDFLSTDTQYF	TGTGCCAGCAGCAACCGGGACTTCCTTAGCACAGATACGCAGTATTTT
TRBV24-1	TRBD2	TRBJ2-1	NA	CATSDVGLADYNEQFF	TGTGCCACCAGTGATGTGGGACTAGCGGACTACAATGAGCAGTTCTTC
TRBV11-2	TRBD1	TRBJ2-2	NA	CASSRTGGGGELFF	TGTGCCAGCAGCCGGACAGGGGGCGGCGGGGAGCTGTTTTTT
TRBV2	NA	TRBJ1-6	NA	CARAARQANSPLHF	TGTGCCAGGGCCGCCCGACAGGCCAACTCACCCCTCCACTTT
TRBV14	NA	TRBJ2-4	NA	CASSQGLTRGGKNIQYF	TGTGCCAGCAGCCAAGGTTTAACTAGGGGGGGAAAAAACATTCAGTACTTC
TRBV7-8	NA	TRBJ1-1	NA	CASSLEGAGGGNTEAFF	TGTGCCAGCAGCTTAGAGGGAGCGGGTGGGGGAAACACTGAAGCTTTCTTT
TRBV14	NA	TRBJ1-1	NA	CASSHIADTEAFF	TGTGCCAGCAGCCACATAGCAGACACTGAAGCTTTCTTT
TRBV5-1	NA	TRBJ1-6	NA	CASSVNRATISPLHF	TGCGCCAGCAGCGTCAACAGGGCGACAATTTCACCCCTCCACTTT
TRBV19	NA	TRBJ2-3	NA	CASSRGESTDTQYF	TGTGCCTCTAGTAGGGGGGAGAGCACAGATACGCAGTATTTT
TRBV10-2	NA	TRBJ2-1	NA	CASTESSSYNEQFF	TGCGCCAGCACCGAGTCTAGCTCCTACAATGAGCAGTTCTTC
TRBV9	NA	TRBJ1-1	once	CASSPKTETEAFF	TGTGCCAGCAGCCCAAAGACAGAAACTGAAGCTTTCTTT
TRBV19	NA	TRBJ1-5	NA	CASMMAPGMPQHF	TGTGCCAGTATGATGGCCCCGGGAATGCCCCAGCATTTT
TRBV7-9	NA	TRBJ2-7	few	CASSLGSYEQYF	TGTGCCAGCAGCTTAGGGAGCTACGAGCAGTACTTC
TRBV3-1/TRBV3-2	TRBD2	TRBJ2-7	NA	CASSQMPSGIYEQYF	TGTGCCAGCAGCCAAATGCCTAGCGGGATCTACGAGCAGTACTTC
TRBV11-2	NA	TRBJ2-1	once	CASSLIQGSEQFF	TGTGCCAGCAGCTTAATACAGGGTTCTGAGCAGTTCTTC
TRBV6-5	NA	TRBJ2-1	NA	CASSSTRLNEQFF	TGTGCCAGCAGTTCTACTCGTCTCAATGAGCAGTTCTTC
TRBV7-9	NA	TRBJ1-6	NA	CASSLGGPNSPLHF	TGTGCCAGCAGCTTAGGAGGGCCGAATTCACCCCTCCACTTT
TRBV29-1	TRBD1	TRBJ1-2	NA	CSVDGTGDLANYGYTF	TGCAGCGTTGATGGGACAGGGGATTTAGCTAACTATGGCTACACCTTC
TRBV5-1	NA	TRBJ2-1	NA	CASNFLGGLSYNEQFF	TGCGCCAGCAACTTTCTGGGGGGGCTATCCTACAATGAGCAGTTCTTC
TRBV7-3	TRBD2	TRBJ2-1	NA	CASSLSGSGYEQFF	TGTGCCAGCAGCTTAAGCGGGAGCGGTTATGAGCAGTTCTTC
TRBV29-1	TRBD2	TRBJ2-1	NA	CSVAGGSYNEQFF	TGCAGCGTAGCGGGAGGATCCTACAATGAGCAGTTCTTC
TRBV5-4	TRBD2	TRBJ2-1	NA	CASSLASRLAGASYNEQFF	TGTGCCAGCAGCTTGGCCTCTCGGCTAGCGGGGGCCTCCTACAATGAGCAGTTCTTC
TRBV7-8	TRBD1	TRBJ1-4	few	CASSLQQGAGEKLFF	TGTGCCAGCAGCCTCCAACAGGGGGCCGGGGAAAAACTGTTTTTT
TRBV2	TRBD2	TRBJ2-5	NA	CASRATRGSGTEETQYF	TGTGCCAGCAGAGCAACACGGGGGAGCGGGACCGAAGAGACCCAGTACTTC
TRBV27	NA	TRBJ1-6	NA	CASSSIGGRGINSPLHF	TGTGCCAGCAGTTCGATAGGGGGAAGAGGAATCAATTCACCCCTCCACTTT
TRBV5-1	TRBD1	TRBJ2-2	NA	CASSTQGFGGELFF	TGCGCCAGCAGCACACAGGGGTTCGGCGGGGAGCTGTTTTTT
TRBV7-8	TRBD2	TRBJ2-1	NA	CASSLVLAGAQFF	TGTGCCAGCAGCTTAGTACTAGCGGGAGCCCAGTTCTTC
TRBV6-5	NA	TRBJ2-7	NA	CASSLQGVGEQYF	TGTGCCAGCAGCCTCCAAGGGGTGGGGGAGCAGTACTTC